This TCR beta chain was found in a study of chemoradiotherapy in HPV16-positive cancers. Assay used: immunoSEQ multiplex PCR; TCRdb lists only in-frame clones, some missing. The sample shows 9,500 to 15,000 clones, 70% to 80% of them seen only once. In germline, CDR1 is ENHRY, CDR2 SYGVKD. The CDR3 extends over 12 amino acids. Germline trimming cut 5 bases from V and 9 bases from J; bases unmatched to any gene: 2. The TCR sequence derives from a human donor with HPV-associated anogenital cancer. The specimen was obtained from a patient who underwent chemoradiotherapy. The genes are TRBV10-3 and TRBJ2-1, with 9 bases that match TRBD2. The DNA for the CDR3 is TGTGCCATCAGTCCGACTAGCGGTGAGCAGTTCTTC. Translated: CAISPTSGEQFF.